This note documents a single T cell receptor (beta chain) sequence. Its target is unknown. Primers for the PCR totalled 60 Vbeta and 13 Jbeta. This table comes from immunoSEQ multiplex PCR, and its TCRdb copy is limited to in-frame clones, with some not included. The table includes a few hundred thousand clones, around three quarters detected once. The data belong to a study of cytomegalovirus exposure and HLA in healthy donors. Overall study results and limits: It was 164 TCR beta chains that were listed as cytomegalovirus-associated. The number of N-insertions in an Asian-associated ancestry cluster was reportedly below the roughly 670-donor mean in a later analysis.

The V end lost 3 bases, the J end lost 7 bases, and 13 bases lay between the germline ends. The CDR3 extends over 14 amino acids. Germline V gene lookup returns CDR1 SNHLY and CDR2 FYNNEI. This chain links TRBV2 with TRBJ1-5, with TRBD1 as a possible D gene (6 bases). This clonotype was obtained from a man between 40 and 49 years old in good health and CMV-seronegative. Sequences were obtained from PBMCs. CDR3 protein: CASSDEQGGQPQHF. The CDR3 DNA follows: TGTGCCAGCAGTGATGAACAGGGCGGGCAGCCCCAGCATTTT. The variable domain in full, completed from reference TRBV2 and TRBJ1-5, reads EPEVTQTPSHQVTQMGQEVILRCVPISNHLYFYWYRQILGQKVEFLVSFYNNEISEKSEIFDDQFSVERPDGSNFTLKIRSTKLEDSAMYFCASSDEQGGQPQHFGDGTRLSIL.